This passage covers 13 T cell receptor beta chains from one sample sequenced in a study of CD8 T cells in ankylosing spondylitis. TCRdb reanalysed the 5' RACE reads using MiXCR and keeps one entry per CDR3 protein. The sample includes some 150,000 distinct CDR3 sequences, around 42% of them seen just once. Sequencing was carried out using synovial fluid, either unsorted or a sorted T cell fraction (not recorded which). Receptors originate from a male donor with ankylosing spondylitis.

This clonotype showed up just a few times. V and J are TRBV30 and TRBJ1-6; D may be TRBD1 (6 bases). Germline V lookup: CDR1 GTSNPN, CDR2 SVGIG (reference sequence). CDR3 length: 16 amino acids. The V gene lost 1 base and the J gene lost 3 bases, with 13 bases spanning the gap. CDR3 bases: TGTGCCTGGAGTGGGACAGTGGACCTCTATAATTCACCCCTCCACTTT. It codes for CAWSGTVDLYNSPLHF. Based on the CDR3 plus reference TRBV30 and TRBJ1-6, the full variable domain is SQTIHQWPATLVQPVGSPLSLECTVEGTSNPNLYWYRQAAGRGLQLLFYSVGIGQISSEVPQNLSASRPQDRQFILSSKKLLLSDSGFYLCAWSGTVDLYNSPLHFGNGTRLTVT.

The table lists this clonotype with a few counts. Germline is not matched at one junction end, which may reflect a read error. The CDR3 loop reads CASSQEASRGPPGPAF. The CDR3 bases are TGTGCCAGCAGCCAAGAAGCGAGCCGAGGTCCCCCCGGACCCGCTTTC. This chain links TRBV3-1 with TRBJ2-7, with D unresolved. The CDR3 loop spans 16 amino acids. Germline V gene lookup returns CDR1 LGHDT and CDR2 YNNKEL (reference sequence).

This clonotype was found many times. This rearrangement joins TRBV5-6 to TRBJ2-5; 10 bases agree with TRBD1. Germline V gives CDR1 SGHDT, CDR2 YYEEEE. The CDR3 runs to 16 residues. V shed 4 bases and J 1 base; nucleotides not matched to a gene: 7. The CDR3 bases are TGTGCCAGCAGCAGCCGGGACAGGGGCACCCAAGAGACCCAGTACTTC. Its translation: CASSSRDRGTQETQYF.

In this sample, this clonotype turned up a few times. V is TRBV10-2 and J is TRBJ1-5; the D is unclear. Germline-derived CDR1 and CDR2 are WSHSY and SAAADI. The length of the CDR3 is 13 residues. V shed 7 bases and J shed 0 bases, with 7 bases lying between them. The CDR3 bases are TGCGCCAGCAAGGTGAATAGCAATCAGCCCCAGCATTTT. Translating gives CASKVNSNQPQHF.

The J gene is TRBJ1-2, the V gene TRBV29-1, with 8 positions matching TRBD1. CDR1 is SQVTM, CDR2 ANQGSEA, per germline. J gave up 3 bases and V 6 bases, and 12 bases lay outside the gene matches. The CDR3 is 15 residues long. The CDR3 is CSVEGWDRPDYGYTF. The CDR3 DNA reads TGCAGCGTAGAGGGGTGGGACAGGCCGGACTATGGCTACACCTTC.

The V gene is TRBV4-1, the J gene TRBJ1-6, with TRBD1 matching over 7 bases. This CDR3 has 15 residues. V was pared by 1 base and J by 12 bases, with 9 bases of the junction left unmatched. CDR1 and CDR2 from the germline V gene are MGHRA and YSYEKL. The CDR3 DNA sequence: TGCGCCAGCAGCCAAGTCCTCACAGGGGAGGGACCCCTCCACTTT. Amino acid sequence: CASSQVLTGEGPLHF.

CDR3 sequence (DNA): TGTGCCAGCACTCCACAGGGGGGCTACAATGAGCAGTTCTTC. Translating it yields CASTPQGGYNEQFF. This rearrangement joins TRBV12-3 or TRBV12-4 to TRBJ2-1, with 8 nucleotides matching TRBD1. The CDR3 spans 14 residues. Trimming cost V 7 bases and J 3 bases; bases outside gene matches: 5.

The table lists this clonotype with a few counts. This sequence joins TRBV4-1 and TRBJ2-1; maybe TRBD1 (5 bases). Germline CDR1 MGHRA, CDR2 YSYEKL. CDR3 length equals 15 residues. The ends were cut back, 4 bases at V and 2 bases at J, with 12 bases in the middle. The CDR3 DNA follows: TGCGCCAGCAGCCCCAGGGTAGGGGCCTACAATGAGCAGTTCTTC. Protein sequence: CASSPRVGAYNEQFF.

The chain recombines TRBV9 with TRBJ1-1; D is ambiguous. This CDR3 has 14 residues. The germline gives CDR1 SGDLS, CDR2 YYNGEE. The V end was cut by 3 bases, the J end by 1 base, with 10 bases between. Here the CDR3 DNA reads TGTGCCAGCAGCGAGGACGGAGAGAACACTGAAGCTTTCTTT. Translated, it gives CASSEDGENTEAFF.

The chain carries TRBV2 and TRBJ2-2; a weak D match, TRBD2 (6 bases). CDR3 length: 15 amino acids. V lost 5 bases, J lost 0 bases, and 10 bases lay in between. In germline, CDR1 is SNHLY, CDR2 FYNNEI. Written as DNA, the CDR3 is TGTGCCAGCAGTTGGACTACTTCGAACACCGGGGAGCTGTTTTTT. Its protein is CASSWTTSNTGELFF.

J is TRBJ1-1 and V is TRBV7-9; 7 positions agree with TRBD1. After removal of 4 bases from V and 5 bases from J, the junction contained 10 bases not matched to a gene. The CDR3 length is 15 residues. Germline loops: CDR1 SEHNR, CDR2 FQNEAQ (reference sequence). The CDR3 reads CASSSVAGGGTEAFF. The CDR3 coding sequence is TGTGCCAGCAGCTCAGTAGCAGGGGGTGGAACTGAAGCTTTCTTT.

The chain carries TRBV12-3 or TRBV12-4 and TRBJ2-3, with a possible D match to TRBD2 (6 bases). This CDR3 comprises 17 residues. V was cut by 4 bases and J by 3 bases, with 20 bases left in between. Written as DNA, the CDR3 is TGTGCCAGCAGTTCAACCTTTGTCGGGAGAGGAACAGATACGCAGTATTTT. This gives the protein CASSSTFVGRGTDTQYF.

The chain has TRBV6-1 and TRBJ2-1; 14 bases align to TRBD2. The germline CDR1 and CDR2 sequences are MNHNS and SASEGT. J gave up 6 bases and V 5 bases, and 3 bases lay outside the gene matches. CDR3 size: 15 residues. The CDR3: CASSKTSGGANEQFF. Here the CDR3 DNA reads TGTGCCAGCAGTAAGACTAGCGGGGGGGCCAATGAGCAGTTCTTC.